This T cell receptor (beta chain) is from a study of T cells expressing NK-cell markers. In the study overall: The TCR beta repertoires were obtained from sorted CD3+CD56+NKG2C+, CD3+CD56+NKG2C- and CD3+CD56-NKG2C+ T cells.

The CDR3 totals 14 residues. In germline, CDR1 is GTSNPN, CDR2 SVGIG (reference sequence). TCRdb reprocessed the 5' RACE reads and keeps a single row for each CDR3 protein, giving no DNA. The sample has roughly 450,000 distinct CDR3 sequences; the top ten hold approximately 1.4%. The rearrangement joins TRBV30 to TRBJ1-1; TCRdb lists TRBD1, though no DNA is available to test this call. The sequence was obtained from a woman in her fifties or sixties in good health. Sequences were obtained from blood T cells: a sorted CD56 or NKG2C T cell subset, CD4+ or CD8+ T cells, or bulk PBMC T cells (not recorded which). The chain's CDR3 is CAWSVVGGGTEAFF.